This is a list of T cell receptor beta chains from one sample in a study of T cells of healthy individuals. In TCRdb, the 5' RACE reads were re-called with MiXCR into one record per CDR3 protein. The profile shows about 96,000 distinct CDR3 sequences, 17% of them singletons. The receptor set was obtained from a human donor in good health. Each CDR3 is given with its conserved first and last residue. Fields, in order: V gene, J gene, CDR3 protein.

>TRBV12-3/TRBV12-4|TRBJ2-5
CASSLDRQETQYF
>TRBV20-1|TRBJ2-5
CSARSSTQGRQGGTQYF
>TRBV27|TRBJ2-7
CASSPRGVGQYF
>TRBV29-1|TRBJ2-5
CATERSPQETQYF
>TRBV28|TRBJ2-7
CASRTAGSHEQYF
>TRBV4-1|TRBJ2-1
CASSQVNNEQFF
>TRBV6-1|TRBJ2-3
CASSWTSGASPDTQYF
>TRBV28|TRBJ1-4
CASSLAGAGDEKLFF
>TRBV7-6|TRBJ1-4
CASSATDKLFF
>TRBV7-2|TRBJ1-1
CASSRDGNTEAFF
>TRBV9|TRBJ1-1
CASSVGILPENTEAFF
>TRBV5-1|TRBJ2-3
CASSLSFSVDTQYF
>TRBV10-3|TRBJ2-6
CAISEQPAGSTLYPGANVLTF
>TRBV21-1|TRBJ1-5
CASSKNAGSSNQPQHF
>TRBV20-1|TRBJ1-4
CSARDVSYSQKLFF
>TRBV20-1|TRBJ1-2
CSAGTGSYGYTF